The sequence of this TCR beta chain was determined in a study of blood T cell repertoires in COVID-19 (TCRdb year 2020). In the study overall: Samples covering the acute and convalescent phases of COVID-19 were provided by collaborators in the United States, Italy and Spain. The prospective study material was composed of cDNA or gDNA derived from T cells, B-cell-depleted T cells, or PBMCs. Subjects who had been exposed to COVID-19, were actively infected with it, or had recovered from it provided the deeply sampled blood TCRbeta repertoires that made up the dataset. The repertoires were made available in a free public database intended to serve as a resource for research on the immune response to SARS-CoV-2. Samples were obtained from the ongoing ImmuneRACE study (first 160 participants) and from 1,254 subjects provided by 6 global collaborators. A de-identified subject ID, COVID-19 status, age in years and sex were almost always included in the sample metadata. Where available, HLA class I and class II types were obtained from metadata supplied by the sample provider rather than from assay-based typing.

Participants in the prospective study were aged about 18 to 95 years, lived in 20 to 25 United States geographic areas, and enrolled through a virtual design. To assign participants to cohorts, the prospective study relied on clinical history that participants themselves reported in a screening survey and a study questionnaire. Exposed participants were defined as having been in contact with someone with a PCR-confirmed or clinician-diagnosed COVID-19 case within 2 weeks of study entry. In the prospective study, whole blood, serum and a nasopharyngeal or oropharyngeal swab were collected from each participant by mobile phlebotomists. Prospective study participants could optionally give additional blood draws and questionnaires over a 2-month period. Before DNA extraction, blood samples from the prospective study were shipped at room temperature or frozen. According to the germline V gene (reference sequence), CDR1 reads LNHDA and CDR2 reads SQIVND. V and J are trimmed by 7 bases and 5 bases, and the gene matches miss 6 bases of the junction. The CDR3, cysteine through phenylalanine, is 14 amino acids long. The sequence is cut down to CDR3 DNA, 42 bases in frame from base 1.

Here is what the overall study found, with its caveats: How much clinical and demographic metadata was included differed by source and by participant, and the metadata was provided uncurated.

This clone was found once. The target of this receptor is not known. It has no much larger one-base neighbor in the sample; base qualities were not kept. TCRbeta CDR3 regions were amplified from genomic DNA using the immunoSEQ Assay, a bias-controlled multiplex PCR. Processing in the source paper ran as follows. Within the assay, amplification of reference gene primers was used to estimate how many nucleated cells each sample contained. Sequence reads were collapsed and filtered to measure the absolute abundance of every unique TCRbeta CDR3 rearrangement. For each sample, productive Simpson clonality was calculated by taking the square root of Simpson's diversity index across productive rearrangements. TCRdb carries this immuneACCESS record with in-frame sequences only. Its versions omit some clonotypes, under half of them owing to an unresolved V gene in the studies checked, with the rest unexplained. That table supplies the V and J calls and clone size; D and trimming were determined from the DNA. The sample yields 200,000 to 250,000 clones; approximately 88% were counted once. The ten largest clonotypes hold 3% to 4% of the sample.

The V and J segments used are TRBV19 and TRBJ2-2; TRBD1 aligns with 8 central bases. Sequencing used PBMCs or T cells enriched from blood (not recorded which). This clonotype was sampled from a woman aged 25 to 39 who had been exposed to COVID-19. The CDR3 here reads CASKQGVLTGELFF. The nucleotide sequence is TGTGCCAGTAAACAGGGGGTATTAACCGGGGAGCTGTTTTTT.